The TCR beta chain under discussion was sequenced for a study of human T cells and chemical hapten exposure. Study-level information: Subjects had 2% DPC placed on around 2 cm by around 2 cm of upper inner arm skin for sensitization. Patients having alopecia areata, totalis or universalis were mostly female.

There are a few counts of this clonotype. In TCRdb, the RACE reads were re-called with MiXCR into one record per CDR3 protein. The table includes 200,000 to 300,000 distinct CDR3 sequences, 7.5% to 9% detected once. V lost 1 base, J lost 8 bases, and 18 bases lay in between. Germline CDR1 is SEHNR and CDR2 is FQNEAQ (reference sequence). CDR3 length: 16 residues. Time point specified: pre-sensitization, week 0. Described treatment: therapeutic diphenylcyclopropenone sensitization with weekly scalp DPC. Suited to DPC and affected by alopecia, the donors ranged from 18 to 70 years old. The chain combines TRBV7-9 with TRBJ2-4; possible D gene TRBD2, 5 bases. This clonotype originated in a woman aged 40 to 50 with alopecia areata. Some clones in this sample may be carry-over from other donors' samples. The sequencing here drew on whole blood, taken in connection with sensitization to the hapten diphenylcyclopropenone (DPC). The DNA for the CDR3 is TGTGCCAGCAGCTTAGTGTTCGGACTGGGTTCTGACATTCAGTACTTC. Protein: CASSLVFGLGSDIQYF.